This T cell receptor (beta chain) came from a study of cytomegalovirus exposure and HLA in healthy donors. The PCR was carried out with 60 Vbeta primers and 13 Jbeta primers. Only in-frame clones appear in the TCRdb table, and some are missing; sequencing was by immunoSEQ multiplex PCR. The table has about 200,000 clones, approximately 80% seen once. With regard to this clone: Its cognate antigen is unknown.

Findings and caveats of the study: Among TCR sequences, most were rare, though some public TCRs appeared in many donors.

This TCR derives from a man aged 25 to 40 in good health and CMV-seronegative. Sequenced: PBMCs.

The CDR3 coding sequence is TGTGCCAGCAGCGTAGAGGGGACAGGCTTGACGGGCTACACCTTC. Encoded protein: CASSVEGTGLTGYTF. The chain uses TRBV9 and TRBJ1-2, with 8 bases aligning to TRBD1. This CDR3 has 15 amino acids. V shed 0 bases, J shed 8 bases, and the junction held 9 bases outside the gene matches. CDR1 is SGDLS, CDR2 YYNGEE, per germline.